This T cell receptor beta chain was captured in a study of blood T cell repertoires in COVID-19. Study in general: PBMCs, B-cell-depleted T cells, or T cells were the source of the cDNA or gDNA that made up the material.

The table lists this clone with a few counts. The trim removed 4 bases at V and 4 bases at J, leaving 25 bases unmatched. This CDR3 comprises 21 residues. Measured with immunoSEQ multiplex PCR; TCRdb has only the in-frame clones, and not every one. This table has 280,000 or so clones, approximately 88% appearing once. Sequenced input: peripheral blood. The sequence was collected from a man younger than 30 with active or convalescent COVID-19. J is TRBJ1-5 and V is TRBV23-1; 7 nucleotides match TRBD1. TRBV23-1 is an open reading frame whose function is uncertain. CDR3 protein: CASSPPNNRGRPHQENQPQHF. The DNA for the CDR3 is TGCGCCAGCAGTCCCCCCAATAACAGGGGTCGACCCCACCAGGAAAATCAGCCCCAGCATTTT.